A selection of T cell receptor beta chains follows, all from one sample in a study of metastatic and nonmetastatic thyroid tumors. With MiXCR, TCRdb called clones anew from the PCR reads. There are under 8,500 clones in the sample; 30% to 35% occur only once, and 42% lies in the top ten. The sequencing sample was made of tumor tissue. The receptors were gathered from a female donor with papillary thyroid cancer or a benign thyroid nodule (not recorded which). Some clones in this sample may be carry-over from other donors' samples. Both conserved end residues are part of each CDR3. A D gene is named only where the DNA matches it firmly. Clone size is stated in some rows and not others, as once, few, many or a class when expanded.

TRBJ2-1 . TRBV7-6 . CASSLFPADLRHNEQFF TGTGCCAGCAGCTTATTCCCCGCGGACTTAAGGCACAATGAGCAGTTCTTC
TRBJ2-7 few TRBV28 TRBD1 CASNGQGQGYEQYF TGTGCCAGCAACGGACAGGGGCAGGGCTACGAGCAGTACTTC
TRBJ2-7 . TRBV30 . CAWGAVGPGNYEQYF TGTGCCTGGGGAGCCGTGGGGCCGGGAAATTACGAGCAGTACTTC
TRBJ1-1 few TRBV2 TRBD1 CASSITGATTPEAFF TGTGCCAGCAGTATCACAGGGGCGACCACTCCTGAAGCTTTCTTT
TRBJ1-3 medium-sized TRBV6-1 TRBD1 CASRPDRVGNTIYF TGTGCCAGCAGGCCCGACAGGGTTGGAAACACCATATATTTT
TRBJ1-1 few TRBV6-1 . CASRIKGSTEAFF TGTGCCAGCAGGATAAAGGGAAGCACTGAAGCTTTCTTT
TRBJ2-7 many TRBV20-1 . CSASPTGYEQYF TGCAGTGCTAGCCCGACAGGTTACGAGCAGTACTTC
TRBJ1-2 . TRBV5-5 . CASSLEGSLRYGYTF TGTGCCAGCAGCTTGGAAGGGTCTCTGCGATATGGCTACACCTTC
TRBJ1-5 few TRBV28 . CASKEDFYSNQPQHF TGTGCCAGCAAGGAAGACTTTTATAGCAATCAGCCCCAGCATTTT
TRBJ1-3 many TRBV9 . CASSVWGDSGNTIYF TGTGCCAGCAGCGTATGGGGAGACTCTGGAAACACCATATATTTT
TRBJ2-3 . TRBV4-1 . CASSQGLERGIGTQYF TGCGCCAGCAGCCAAGGGCTAGAACGAGGTATCGGAACGCAGTATTTT
TRBJ1-4 few TRBV20-1 . CSARDGPGFNEKLFF TGCAGTGCTAGAGATGGACCGGGGTTTAATGAAAAACTGTTTTTT
TRBJ2-1 medium-sized TRBV19 TRBD1 CATRDRGDEQFF TGTGCCACCCGGGACAGGGGCGATGAGCAGTTCTTC
TRBJ2-7 . TRBV12-3/TRBV12-4 TRBD2 CASSLEAGVGSYEQYF TGTGCCAGCAGTTTAGAGGCGGGAGTGGGCTCCTACGAGCAGTACTTC
TRBJ2-1 medium-sized TRBV9 TRBD2 CASSAQTRGPREGYNEQFF TGTGCCAGCAGCGCCCAAACTCGGGGGCCCCGGGAGGGGTACAATGAGCAGTTCTTC
TRBJ2-3 . TRBV9 . CASSVGAESTDTQYF TGTGCCAGCAGCGTAGGGGCGGAATCCACAGATACGCAGTATTTT
TRBJ2-4 . TRBV12-3/TRBV12-4 . CASSLTGKNIQYF TGTGCCAGCAGTTTAACGGGAAAAAACATTCAGTACTTC
TRBJ1-2 . TRBV28 TRBD1 CASSFSIIAGQADLNYGYTF TGTGCCAGCAGTTTTTCTATAATAGCGGGACAGGCCGACCTTAACTATGGCTACACCTTC
TRBJ1-5 medium-sized TRBV20-1 . CSARRGQKNSNQPQHF TGCAGTGCTAGACGAGGACAGAAAAATAGCAATCAGCCCCAGCATTTT
TRBJ1-2 . TRBV2 TRBD1 CASRPGLGTGGADGGYTF TGTGCCAGCCGCCCGGGTCTAGGGACAGGGGGCGCGGATGGTGGCTACACCTTC
TRBJ2-7 few TRBV6-1 TRBD2 CASIKLAGGNEQYF TGTGCCAGCATCAAACTAGCGGGAGGGAACGAGCAGTACTTC
TRBJ1-3 many TRBV4-1 . CASSQGGTGVSGNTIYF TGCGCCAGCAGCCAAGGTGGGACGGGCGTCTCTGGAAACACCATATATTTT
TRBJ2-1 . TRBV30 TRBD2 CAWRKLAGVANEQFF TGTGCCTGGAGAAAACTAGCGGGAGTGGCCAATGAGCAGTTCTTC
TRBJ1-5 many TRBV12-3/TRBV12-4 . CASSFGRGNQPQHF TGTGCCAGCAGTTTCGGGCGTGGCAATCAGCCCCAGCATTTT
TRBJ1-1 many TRBV20-1 . CSAPDYDSNTEAFF TGCAGTGCTCCAGACTATGACAGTAACACTGAAGCTTTCTTT
TRBJ1-5 medium-sized TRBV12-3/TRBV12-4 TRBD1 CASSTGTGLPYQPQHF TGTGCCAGCAGTACCGGGACAGGCCTTCCCTATCAGCCCCAGCATTTT
TRBJ2-1 . TRBV11-1 TRBD2 CASSWTSGSHYNEQFF TGTGCCAGCAGCTGGACTAGCGGGAGTCACTACAATGAGCAGTTCTTC
TRBJ1-4 many TRBV11-2 TRBD1 CASSAQGGSTNEKLFF TGTGCCAGCAGCGCTCAGGGGGGATCAACTAATGAAAAACTGTTTTTT
TRBJ2-5 . TRBV7-2 TRBD1 CASSLESQGAETQYF TGTGCCAGCAGCTTAGAGTCTCAGGGGGCGGAGACCCAGTACTTC
TRBJ2-3 once TRBV4-2 . CASSLRAADTQYF TGTGCCAGCAGCTTAAGAGCGGCAGATACGCAGTATTTT
TRBJ2-7 . TRBV7-8 . CASSLRGESSYEQYF TGTGCCAGCAGCTTAAGGGGGGAAAGCTCCTACGAGCAGTACTTC
TRBJ2-7 medium-sized TRBV20-1 . CSARDLSVYEQYF TGCAGTGCTAGAGATCTGTCGGTCTACGAGCAGTACTTC
TRBJ2-7 many TRBV9 TRBD1 CASSPDRGPYEQYF TGTGCCAGCAGCCCCGACAGGGGGCCCTACGAGCAGTACTTC
TRBJ1-2 few TRBV6-5 TRBD1 CASSYLGGGGGYTF TGTGCCAGCAGTTACCTAGGGGGCGGTGGTGGCTACACCTTC
TRBJ2-7 . TRBV30 . CAWTQGGEQYF TGTGCCTGGACCCAGGGAGGCGAGCAGTACTTC
TRBJ2-2 . TRBV20-1 TRBD2 CSAREAGRDTGELFF TGCAGTGCTAGAGAGGCGGGGAGGGACACCGGGGAGCTGTTTTTT
TRBJ1-5 medium-sized TRBV6-6 . CASSYPGHNQPQHF TGTGCCAGCAGTTACCCCGGTCACAATCAGCCCCAGCATTTT
TRBJ2-7 medium-sized TRBV4-1 TRBD1 CASSEGQGAEQYF TGCGCCAGCAGCGAAGGACAGGGAGCCGAGCAGTACTTC
TRBJ1-3 . TRBV30 . CAWSDTLKTAGNTIYF TGTGCCTGGAGTGATACCTTAAAGACGGCTGGAAACACCATATATTTT
TRBJ2-1 . TRBV3-1 . CASSQEYGSGPYNEQFF TGTGCCAGCAGCCAAGAATATGGGAGCGGGCCCTACAATGAGCAGTTCTTC
TRBJ1-1 medium-sized TRBV28 . CASSLRERWTEAFF TGTGCCAGCAGTTTACGAGAAAGGTGGACTGAAGCTTTCTTT
TRBJ2-7 . TRBV20-1 . CSAREANNYEQYF TGCAGTGCTAGAGAGGCCAATAACTACGAGCAGTACTTC
TRBJ2-1 . TRBV5-1 TRBD2 CASSLDIAGGHNEQFF TGCGCCAGCAGCTTGGATATAGCGGGAGGGCACAATGAGCAGTTCTTC
TRBJ1-4 many TRBV9 TRBD1 CASSGTGTGHEKLFF TGTGCCAGCAGCGGCACCGGGACAGGGCATGAAAAACTGTTTTTT
TRBJ2-7 many TRBV28 . CASSLEGQNDEQYF TGTGCCAGCAGTTTGGAGGGACAGAACGACGAGCAGTACTTC
TRBJ1-1 once TRBV20-1 . CSAREGLTNTEAFF TGCAGTGCTAGAGAGGGTCTTACGAACACTGAAGCTTTCTTT
TRBJ1-3 once TRBV5-6 . CASSQGGNTIYF TGTGCCAGCAGCCAGGGGGGAAACACCATATATTTT
TRBJ2-3 . TRBV6-5 . CASSILYWTEMKDTQYF TGTGCCAGCAGTATACTCTACTGGACAGAAATGAAAGATACGCAGTATTTT
TRBJ1-2 large TRBV10-3 . CAISPPFAATNYGYTF TGTGCCATCAGTCCACCCTTCGCAGCCACCAACTATGGCTACACCTTC
TRBJ2-7 few TRBV7-2 . CASSPFLGEQYF TGTGCCAGCAGCCCCTTTTTAGGGGAGCAGTACTTC
TRBJ2-3 many TRBV18 . CASSINRVGAESDTQYF TGTGCCAGCTCAATCAACAGGGTAGGAGCTGAATCAGATACGCAGTATTTT
TRBJ2-1 many TRBV9 TRBD2 CASSVGLGSYNEQFF TGTGCCAGCAGCGTTGGACTAGGGTCCTACAATGAGCAGTTCTTC
TRBJ1-5 . TRBV2 . CASSEALFFRGADYSNQPQHF TGTGCCAGCAGTGAAGCTCTCTTTTTCCGGGGCGCCGATTATAGCAATCAGCCCCAGCATTTT
TRBJ2-7 medium-sized TRBV20-1 TRBD1 CSASIPGQSSYEQYF TGCAGTGCTAGTATACCGGGACAGTCCTCCTACGAGCAGTACTTC
TRBJ2-7 . TRBV20-1 . CSALGLSDEQYF TGCAGTGCCCTCGGACTCTCCGACGAGCAGTACTTC